The rows below give T cell receptor beta chains drawn from one sample of a study of blood T cell repertoires in COVID-19. Clones were read by immunoSEQ multiplex PCR, and TCRdb kept only the in-frame ones, dropping some. The sample lists around 250,000 clones; around 83% were seen once. Sequenced input: peripheral blood. These receptors were collected from a woman in her thirties or forties who had recovered from COVID-19. CDR3s include the opening cysteine and the closing phenylalanine or tryptophan. Fields, in order: CDR3 protein, CDR3 DNA, J gene, D gene, V gene, clone size. A D gene is named only where the DNA matches it firmly. Clone size, where shown, is once, few, many, or a class for clones that have expanded.

CDR3 protein: CASSRSSGGFTDTQYF
CDR3 DNA: TGTGCCAGCAGTCGTAGTTCGGGGGGTTTCACAGATACGCAGTATTTT
J gene: TRBJ2-3
D gene: TRBD2
V gene: TRBV3-1/TRBV3-2
clone size: -

CDR3 protein: CASSYSRAGDQPQHF
CDR3 DNA: TGTGCCAGCAGTTACTCGAGGGCGGGGGATCAGCCCCAGCATTTT
J gene: TRBJ1-5
D gene: -
V gene: TRBV6-2/TRBV6-3
clone size: -

CDR3 protein: CASSRYTTRGGGNTDTQYF
CDR3 DNA: TGTGCCAGCAGCCGATATACTACGCGGGGGGGAGGTAACACAGATACGCAGTATTTT
J gene: TRBJ2-3
D gene: TRBD2
V gene: TRBV9
clone size: -

CDR3 protein: CASSLITAGKSPLHF
CDR3 DNA: TGTGCCAGCAGCTTAATTACGGCAGGGAAGTCACCCCTCCACTTT
J gene: TRBJ1-6
D gene: -
V gene: TRBV11-3
clone size: -

CDR3 protein: CASSLAGGLAGSEQYF
CDR3 DNA: TGCGCCAGCAGCTTGGCCGGGGGACTAGCGGGAAGCGAGCAGTACTTC
J gene: TRBJ2-7
D gene: TRBD2
V gene: TRBV5-1
clone size: -

CDR3 protein: CASNHRRGLSSYNSPLHF
CDR3 DNA: TGTGCCAGCAACCACCGGAGGGGGCTGAGCTCCTATAATTCACCCCTCCACTTT
J gene: TRBJ1-6
D gene: TRBD1
V gene: TRBV6-4
clone size: -

CDR3 protein: CATGSDTQYF
CDR3 DNA: TGTGCCACCGGGTCAGATACGCAGTATTTT
J gene: TRBJ2-3
D gene: -
V gene: TRBV10-3
clone size: -

CDR3 protein: CASSYRSSTNEKLFF
CDR3 DNA: TGTGCCAGCAGTTACCGTAGTTCAACTAATGAAAAACTGTTTTTT
J gene: TRBJ1-4
D gene: -
V gene: TRBV6-5
clone size: -

CDR3 protein: CASSPTGTGVGQYF
CDR3 DNA: TGTGCCAGCTCACCGACCGGGACAGGGGTAGGGCAGTACTTC
J gene: TRBJ2-7
D gene: TRBD1
V gene: TRBV18
clone size: -

CDR3 protein: CASTSGLAGGGETQYF
CDR3 DNA: TGTGCCAGCACCTCGGGACTAGCGGGGGGCGGGGAGACCCAGTACTTC
J gene: TRBJ2-5
D gene: TRBD2
V gene: TRBV2
clone size: -

CDR3 protein: CAWSVGGDVQPQHF
CDR3 DNA: TGTGCCTGGAGTGTAGGGGGGGATGTTCAGCCCCAGCATTTT
J gene: TRBJ1-5
D gene: -
V gene: TRBV30
clone size: -

CDR3 protein: CAISAGGDQPQHF
CDR3 DNA: TGTGCCATCAGCGCGGGGGGGGATCAGCCCCAGCATTTT
J gene: TRBJ1-5
D gene: -
V gene: TRBV10-3
clone size: -

CDR3 protein: CASSAAIGTSGEETQYF
CDR3 DNA: TGCGCCAGCAGCGCAGCCATTGGGACTAGCGGGGAAGAGACCCAGTACTTC
J gene: TRBJ2-5
D gene: TRBD2
V gene: TRBV4-1
clone size: -

CDR3 protein: CAIRTERGLSLYEQYF
CDR3 DNA: TGTGCCATCAGGACGGAGAGAGGACTAAGCCTTTACGAGCAGTACTTC
J gene: TRBJ2-7
D gene: -
V gene: TRBV10-3
clone size: -

CDR3 protein: CASSPLEGASWAEAFF
CDR3 DNA: TGTGCCAGCAGCCCTTTGGAGGGGGCAAGTTGGGCTGAAGCTTTCTTT
J gene: TRBJ1-1
D gene: TRBD1
V gene: TRBV9
clone size: -

CDR3 protein: CASSQGGAVNIQYF
CDR3 DNA: TGTGCCAGCAGCCAGGGGGGGGCGGTAAACATTCAGTACTTC
J gene: TRBJ2-4
D gene: -
V gene: TRBV3-1/TRBV3-2
clone size: -

CDR3 protein: CASSLPGHYNEQFF
CDR3 DNA: TGTGCCAGCAGTTTACCAGGGCACTACAATGAGCAGTTCTTC
J gene: TRBJ2-1
D gene: -
V gene: TRBV28
clone size: -

CDR3 protein: CASSFLSTGPDTQYF
CDR3 DNA: TGTGCCAGCAGTTTCCTTTCCACAGGGCCAGATACGCAGTATTTT
J gene: TRBJ2-3
D gene: -
V gene: TRBV28
clone size: -

CDR3 protein: CASSFAGRETQYF
CDR3 DNA: TGTGCCAGCAGTTTTGCGGGGAGGGAGACCCAGTACTTC
J gene: TRBJ2-5
D gene: -
V gene: TRBV27
clone size: -

CDR3 protein: CASSYSGVSNQPQHF
CDR3 DNA: TGTGCCAGCAGTTACTCAGGGGTCAGCAATCAGCCCCAGCATTTT
J gene: TRBJ1-5
D gene: -
V gene: TRBV6-2/TRBV6-3
clone size: -

CDR3 protein: CASSVSGGVINNEQFF
CDR3 DNA: TGTGCCAGCAGCGTAAGTGGAGGGGTTATTAACAATGAGCAGTTCTTC
J gene: TRBJ2-1
D gene: -
V gene: TRBV11-2
clone size: -

CDR3 protein: CAISESGDRGTDTQYF
CDR3 DNA: TGTGCCATCAGTGAGTCAGGGGACAGGGGCACAGATACGCAGTATTTT
J gene: TRBJ2-3
D gene: TRBD1
V gene: TRBV10-3
clone size: -

CDR3 protein: CASSPGQRNTGELFF
CDR3 DNA: TGTGCCAGCAGCCCGGGACAGAGAAACACCGGGGAGCTGTTTTTT
J gene: TRBJ2-2
D gene: TRBD1
V gene: TRBV5-4
clone size: -

CDR3 protein: CASSPSGAPFGHEQFF
CDR3 DNA: TGTGCCAGCTCACCTTCAGGGGCCCCTTTCGGGCATGAGCAGTTCTTC
J gene: TRBJ2-1
D gene: -
V gene: TRBV18
clone size: once

CDR3 protein: CASSMGTGYTDTQYF
CDR3 DNA: TGTGCCAGTAGCATGGGAACAGGTTACACAGATACGCAGTATTTT
J gene: TRBJ2-3
D gene: -
V gene: TRBV19
clone size: -

CDR3 protein: CASSWLRDRGSGELFF
CDR3 DNA: TGTGCCAGCAGCTGGCTCCGGGACAGGGGGTCCGGGGAGCTGTTTTTT
J gene: TRBJ2-2
D gene: TRBD1
V gene: TRBV11-2
clone size: -

CDR3 protein: CASSSKQKNTEAFF
CDR3 DNA: TGTGCCAGCAGTTCAAAACAGAAGAACACTGAAGCTTTCTTT
J gene: TRBJ1-1
D gene: -
V gene: TRBV6-5
clone size: -

CDR3 protein: CASGLGEWGQGYYGYTF
CDR3 DNA: TGTGCTAGTGGTTTGGGAGAATGGGGACAGGGGTACTATGGCTACACCTTC
J gene: TRBJ1-2
D gene: TRBD1
V gene: TRBV12-5
clone size: -

CDR3 protein: CASSSGGGNTIYF
CDR3 DNA: TGTGCCAGCAGCTCAGGTGGGGGAAACACCATATATTTT
J gene: TRBJ1-3
D gene: -
V gene: TRBV7-9
clone size: -

CDR3 protein: CASSFPSGQETQYF
CDR3 DNA: TGTGCCAGCAGTTTTCCTTCGGGCCAAGAGACCCAGTACTTC
J gene: TRBJ2-5
D gene: -
V gene: TRBV28
clone size: -

CDR3 protein: CASSLQGRSYEQYF
CDR3 DNA: TGCGCCAGCAGCTTGCAGGGGCGGTCCTACGAGCAGTACTTC
J gene: TRBJ2-7
D gene: -
V gene: TRBV5-1
clone size: -

CDR3 protein: CASSSDTGFNGYTF
CDR3 DNA: TGTGCCAGCAGCTCCGATACAGGGTTTAATGGCTACACCTTC
J gene: TRBJ1-2
D gene: -
V gene: TRBV7-9
clone size: -

CDR3 protein: CASSKTENSPLHF
CDR3 DNA: TGTGCCAGCAGTAAGACAGAGAATTCACCCCTCCACTTT
J gene: TRBJ1-6
D gene: -
V gene: TRBV6-5
clone size: -

CDR3 protein: CASSSRPDTEAFF
CDR3 DNA: TGTGCCAGCAGTAGTCGCCCGGACACTGAAGCTTTCTTT
J gene: TRBJ1-1
D gene: -
V gene: TRBV12-3/TRBV12-4
clone size: -

CDR3 protein: CASSDRAGDEQFF
CDR3 DNA: TGTGCCAGTAGTGACAGGGCTGGGGATGAGCAGTTCTTC
J gene: TRBJ2-1
D gene: TRBD1
V gene: TRBV19
clone size: -

CDR3 protein: CASRPGLTFSQETQYF
CDR3 DNA: TGTGCCAGCAGGCCGGGACTAACCTTCTCTCAAGAGACCCAGTACTTC
J gene: TRBJ2-5
D gene: TRBD2
V gene: TRBV2
clone size: once

CDR3 protein: CASSRGDGGGPQHF
CDR3 DNA: TGTGCCAGCAGCCGGGGGGACGGTGGAGGGCCCCAGCATTTT
J gene: TRBJ1-5
D gene: -
V gene: TRBV28
clone size: -

CDR3 protein: CASSLSIPRAGQYF
CDR3 DNA: TGTGCCAGCAGTCTCTCGATTCCGAGGGCGGGGCAGTACTTC
J gene: TRBJ2-7
D gene: -
V gene: TRBV28
clone size: -

CDR3 protein: CASSSGTGELFF
CDR3 DNA: TGTGCCAGCAGTTCAGGGACCGGGGAGCTGTTTTTT
J gene: TRBJ2-2
D gene: -
V gene: TRBV12-3/TRBV12-4
clone size: once

CDR3 protein: CASGGGNTIYF
CDR3 DNA: TGTGCCAGCGGGGGGGGAAACACCATATATTTT
J gene: TRBJ1-3
D gene: -
V gene: TRBV6-6
clone size: -

CDR3 protein: CASSQGAGAGGNTIYF
CDR3 DNA: TGTGCCAGCAGCCAGGGCGCGGGGGCTGGAGGAAACACCATATATTTT
J gene: TRBJ1-3
D gene: -
V gene: TRBV3-1/TRBV3-2
clone size: -

CDR3 protein: CSVAVAGIGQPQHF
CDR3 DNA: TGCAGCGTTGCCGTGGCAGGGATCGGTCAGCCCCAGCATTTT
J gene: TRBJ1-5
D gene: -
V gene: TRBV29-1
clone size: -

CDR3 protein: CASSYSASQPQHF
CDR3 DNA: TGTGCCAGCAGTTACTCGGCCAGTCAGCCCCAGCATTTT
J gene: TRBJ1-5
D gene: -
V gene: TRBV6-5
clone size: -

CDR3 protein: CASGKGQGLFF
CDR3 DNA: TGTGCCAGCGGTAAGGGACAGGGATTGTTCTTC
J gene: TRBJ2-1
D gene: TRBD1
V gene: TRBV6-1
clone size: -

CDR3 protein: CASSVAGDSYNEQFF
CDR3 DNA: TGTGCCAGCAGCGTAGCGGGAGACTCCTACAATGAGCAGTTCTTC
J gene: TRBJ2-1
D gene: -
V gene: TRBV9
clone size: -

CDR3 protein: CASDREVDIQYF
CDR3 DNA: TGTGCCAGCGACCGTGAGGTGGACATTCAGTACTTC
J gene: TRBJ2-4
D gene: -
V gene: TRBV7-9
clone size: -

CDR3 protein: CASSSEWRGNEQYF
CDR3 DNA: TGTGCCAGCAGCTCCGAATGGCGAGGGAACGAGCAGTACTTC
J gene: TRBJ2-7
D gene: -
V gene: TRBV7-9
clone size: -

CDR3 protein: CASSPDRHIQYF
CDR3 DNA: TGCGCCAGCAGCCCCGACAGGCACATTCAGTACTTC
J gene: TRBJ2-4
D gene: -
V gene: TRBV5-1
clone size: -

CDR3 protein: CASSEGPGLAGGRETQYF
CDR3 DNA: TGCGCCAGCAGCGAAGGCCCGGGACTAGCGGGGGGGCGGGAGACCCAGTACTTC
J gene: TRBJ2-5
D gene: TRBD2
V gene: TRBV5-1
clone size: -

CDR3 protein: CASSFRQDTGELFF
CDR3 DNA: TGTGCCAGCAGCTTTAGACAGGACACCGGGGAGCTGTTTTTT
J gene: TRBJ2-2
D gene: -
V gene: TRBV5-4
clone size: -

CDR3 protein: CASSYSKRVADEQFF
CDR3 DNA: TGTGCCAGCAGTTACTCGAAGCGGGTAGCGGATGAGCAGTTCTTC
J gene: TRBJ2-1
D gene: -
V gene: TRBV6-5
clone size: -

CDR3 protein: CASSTLGATNEKLFF
CDR3 DNA: TGTGCCAGTAGCACCTTGGGCGCGACTAATGAAAAACTGTTTTTT
J gene: TRBJ1-4
D gene: -
V gene: TRBV19
clone size: -

CDR3 protein: CASSLYEGAYGYTF
CDR3 DNA: TGTGCCAGCAGCTTATACGAGGGGGCATATGGCTACACCTTC
J gene: TRBJ1-2
D gene: TRBD1
V gene: TRBV7-2
clone size: -

CDR3 protein: CASSLGLAGGQETQYF
CDR3 DNA: TGTGCCAGCAGCTTAGGACTAGCGGGGGGGCAAGAGACCCAGTACTTC
J gene: TRBJ2-5
D gene: TRBD2
V gene: TRBV11-2
clone size: -

CDR3 protein: CATSREKGLTYGYTF
CDR3 DNA: TGTGCCACCAGCAGAGAGAAGGGACTGACGTATGGCTACACCTTC
J gene: TRBJ1-2
D gene: -
V gene: TRBV15
clone size: -

CDR3 protein: CATRGTVATGNTIYF
CDR3 DNA: TGTGCCACCCGGGGGACAGTCGCGACCGGAAACACCATATATTTT
J gene: TRBJ1-3
D gene: TRBD1
V gene: TRBV6-6
clone size: -

CDR3 protein: CASSLAGARAEAFF
CDR3 DNA: TGTGCCAGCAGCTTGGCGGGGGCGCGGGCTGAAGCTTTCTTT
J gene: TRBJ1-1
D gene: -
V gene: TRBV7-9
clone size: -

CDR3 protein: CASSQAETQYF
CDR3 DNA: TGTGCCAGCAGCCAAGCGGAGACCCAGTACTTC
J gene: TRBJ2-5
D gene: -
V gene: TRBV3-1/TRBV3-2
clone size: once

CDR3 protein: CASSERGTGDGYTF
CDR3 DNA: TGTGCCAGCAGCGAGAGAGGGACAGGGGATGGCTACACCTTC
J gene: TRBJ1-2
D gene: TRBD1
V gene: TRBV9
clone size: -

CDR3 protein: CATSNSGGAGMETQYF
CDR3 DNA: TGTGCCACCAGTAATAGCGGGGGGGCCGGAATGGAGACCCAGTACTTC
J gene: TRBJ2-5
D gene: TRBD2
V gene: TRBV24-1
clone size: -